This TCR beta chain is from a study of blood T cell repertoires in COVID-19. For the study at large: COVID-19 samples from acute and convalescent phases originated in the United States, Italy and Spain. From T cells, B-cell-depleted T cells, or PBMCs came the material, which was cDNA or gDNA.

The V and J ends lost 6 bases and 4 bases respectively, with 14 bases between them. The CDR3 loop spans 14 amino acids. Germline V CDR1 and CDR2: SGHDT, YYEEEE. This clone has more than one count but fewer than ten. Profiling relied on immunoSEQ multiplex PCR, and the TCRdb table lists in-frame clones only, not all of them. Of some 150,000 clones in the sample, 75% to 90% were seen once. Sequencing input: peripheral blood. The rearrangement joins TRBV5-6 to TRBJ2-1; no clear D. The receptor was derived from a human donor in a cohort sampled during active COVID-19. In DNA form, the CDR3 reads TGTGCCAGCACCAAGCGCGGCGTATACAATGAGCAGTTCTTC. This encodes CASTKRGVYNEQFF.